This T cell receptor beta chain was identified in a study of blood T cells in healthy people across ages. The CDR3 totals 15 residues. Unmatched junction bases numbered 7, after V lost 4 bases and J lost 3 bases. Germline V CDR1 and CDR2: SGHRS, YFSETQ. Researchers collected about 9.6 milliliters of peripheral blood from every single donor. Per sample, at least 5.5 micrograms of total RNA were extracted. The study's findings and limits: Age brought a roughly linear fall in TCR beta diversity measured per million T cells.

As to this clonotype: Its antigen is not known.

A J-beta primer mix and a sample-barcoded 5' primer were used in a second PCR of roughly 6 to 12 cycles. Each single sample gave us at least 3 million CDR3-containing paired-end reads. MiXCR was run by TCRdb on the 5' RACE reads, yielding one entry per CDR3 protein. The sample consists of about 1.8 million distinct CDR3 sequences, less than 50% of them appearing once. Sequencing was carried out using blood. This receptor was taken from a middle-aged woman in good health. The rearrangement joins TRBV5-1 to TRBJ2-7, with 10 bases fitting TRBD2. This chain's CDR3 is CASSPRTSGDYEQYF. The CDR3 DNA follows: TGCGCCAGCAGCCCGCGGACTAGCGGTGACTACGAGCAGTACTTC.